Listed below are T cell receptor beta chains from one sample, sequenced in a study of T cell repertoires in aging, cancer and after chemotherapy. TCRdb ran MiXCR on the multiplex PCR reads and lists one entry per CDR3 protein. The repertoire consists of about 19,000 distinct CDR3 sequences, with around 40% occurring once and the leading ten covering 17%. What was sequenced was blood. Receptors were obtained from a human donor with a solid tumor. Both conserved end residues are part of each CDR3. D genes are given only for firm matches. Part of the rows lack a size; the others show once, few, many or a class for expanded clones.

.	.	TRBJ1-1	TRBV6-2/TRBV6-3	TGTGCCAGCAGCCGAAGAGGGGACATTGAAGCTTTCTTT	CASSRRGDIEAFF
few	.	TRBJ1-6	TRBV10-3	TGTGCCATCAGTGGTCCCGGGGCGGGTTCACCCCTCCACTTT	CAISGPGAGSPLHF
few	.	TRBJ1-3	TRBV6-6	TGTGCCAGCACCATACCTAGAAACACCATATATTTT	CASTIPRNTIYF
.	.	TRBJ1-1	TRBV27	TGTGCCAGCAGTTTGGGTCTGAACACTGAAGCTTTCTTT	CASSLGLNTEAFF
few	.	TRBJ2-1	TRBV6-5	TGTGCCAGCAGCTCCTTTGGCGGGCGCGATGAGCAGTTCTTC	CASSSFGGRDEQFF
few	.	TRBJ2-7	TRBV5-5	TGTGCCAGCAGCTTGGAGTGGGACCCGGGGCGTGAGTACTTC	CASSLEWDPGREYF
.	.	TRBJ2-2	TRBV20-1	TGCAGTGCCAGTAGGGGGGGGAACACCGGGGAGCTGTTTTTT	CSASRGGNTGELFF
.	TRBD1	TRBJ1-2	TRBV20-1	TGCAGTGCTAGATGGGGGACAGGGAGTTTCTATGGCTACACCTTC	CSARWGTGSFYGYTF
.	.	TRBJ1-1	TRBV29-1	TGCAGCGTTGAACTCCGGGGTATGAACACTGAAGCTTTCTTT	CSVELRGMNTEAFF
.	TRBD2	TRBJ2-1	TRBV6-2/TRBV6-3	TGTGCCAGCAGTTCCGGGAAGGAGGGTCTAGCGGGTCCCAATGAGCAGTTCTTC	CASSSGKEGLAGPNEQFF
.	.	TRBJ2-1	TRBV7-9	TGTGCCAGCAGCTTAGTAGCTGTCGGGAGACAGGTATACAATGAGCAGTTCTTC	CASSLVAVGRQVYNEQFF
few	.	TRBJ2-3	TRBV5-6	TGTGCCAGCAGTCGGGGGGGACAGACGTCCACAGATACGCAGTATTTT	CASSRGGQTSTDTQYF
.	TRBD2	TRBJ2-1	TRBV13	TGTGCCAGCAGCCCGCCGGGACTAGCGGGGATAAATGAGCAGTTCTTC	CASSPPGLAGINEQFF
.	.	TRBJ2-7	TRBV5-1	TGCGCCAGCAGCCAAGGAGGGGGAACCCCTCACGAGCAGTACTTC	CASSQGGGTPHEQYF
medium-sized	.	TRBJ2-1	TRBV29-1	TGCAGCGTTGATCGTTCTGAGCAGTTCTTC	CSVDRSEQFF
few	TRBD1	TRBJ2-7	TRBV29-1	TGCAGCGTCCACGGATCCAGGGGGCGATCCGCCGAGCAGTACTTC	CSVHGSRGRSAEQYF
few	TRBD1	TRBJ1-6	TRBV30	TGTGCCTGGAGTGGGGGACAGGTTAATTCACCCCTCCACTTT	CAWSGGQVNSPLHF
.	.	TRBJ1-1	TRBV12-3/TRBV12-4	TGTGCCAGCAGCCAAGGGGGGCGCACTGAAGCTTTCTTT	CASSQGGRTEAFF
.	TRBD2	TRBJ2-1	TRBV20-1	TGCAGTGCTAGAGATATGCTAGCGGGGGCTCGGAGCTCCTACAATGAGCAGTTCTTC	CSARDMLAGARSSYNEQFF
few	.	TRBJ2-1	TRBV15	TGTGCCACCAGCAGAGATCCGGGATCCAATGAGCAGTTCTTC	CATSRDPGSNEQFF
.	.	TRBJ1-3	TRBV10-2	TGCGCCAGCGAGTCAGGGGAATCTTCTGGAAACACCATATATTTT	CASESGESSGNTIYF
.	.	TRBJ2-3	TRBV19	TGTGCCAGTAGTGTACGTTACACAGATACGCAGTATTTT	CASSVRYTDTQYF
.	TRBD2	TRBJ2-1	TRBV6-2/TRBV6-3	TGTGCCAGCAGATCAGCGGGAGGAGACTACAATGAGCAGTTCTTC	CASRSAGGDYNEQFF
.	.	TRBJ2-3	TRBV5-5	TGTGCCAGCAGCTTGAGTCTACGGGGAAATAGCACAGATACGCAGTATTTT	CASSLSLRGNSTDTQYF
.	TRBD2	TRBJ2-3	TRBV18	TGTGCCAGCTCACCATGGACTAGCGGGAGGGCCGGGGGCACAGATACGCAGTATTTT	CASSPWTSGRAGGTDTQYF
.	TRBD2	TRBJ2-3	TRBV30	TGTGCCTGGAGGACTAGCGGGTTCACAGATACGCAGTATTTT	CAWRTSGFTDTQYF
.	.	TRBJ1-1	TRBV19	TGTGCCAGTAGTATAGCTCTCAGAGGGACGACTGAAGCTTTCTTT	CASSIALRGTTEAFF
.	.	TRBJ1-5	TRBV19	TGTGCCAGTAGTCCCCTAGGGAGGGTCAATCAGCCCCAGCATTTT	CASSPLGRVNQPQHF
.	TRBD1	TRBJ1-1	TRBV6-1	TGTGCCAGCAGTGGACAGGGACTGAACACTGAAGCTTTCTTT	CASSGQGLNTEAFF
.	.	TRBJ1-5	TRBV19	TGTGCCAGTAGTACCCCCATTGGGTCCCAGCATTTT	CASSTPIGSQHF
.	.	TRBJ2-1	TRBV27	TGTGCCAGCAGCCGGTACAGCTCGGGTTACAATGAGCAGTTCTTC	CASSRYSSGYNEQFF
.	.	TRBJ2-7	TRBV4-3	TGCGCCAGCAGCCAAGAAAGGAACAGGGTTTACGAGCAGTACTTC	CASSQERNRVYEQYF
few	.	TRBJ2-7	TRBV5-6	TGTGCCAGCAGCTTGGGGCCGGGGACCGAGCAGTACTTC	CASSLGPGTEQYF
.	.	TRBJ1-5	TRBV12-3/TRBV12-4	TGTGCCAGCAGGAGAGCGGGGGGGCGGGAGCAGCCCCAGCATTTT	CASRRAGGREQPQHF
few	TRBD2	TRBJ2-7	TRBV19	TGTGCCAGTAGTATAGTAGCGGGCACGCCCTACGAGCAGTACTTC	CASSIVAGTPYEQYF
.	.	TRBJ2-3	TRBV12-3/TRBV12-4	TGTGCCAGCATCGCGGGGATTGTGGTTACAGATACGCAGTATTTT	CASIAGIVVTDTQYF
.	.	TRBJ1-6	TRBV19	TGTGCCAGTAGGGCGGGACCGGATAATTCACCCCTCCACTTT	CASRAGPDNSPLHF
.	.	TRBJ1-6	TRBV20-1	TGCAGTGCTAGCCTCCACCAGGAGGATTCACCCCTCCACTTT	CSASLHQEDSPLHF
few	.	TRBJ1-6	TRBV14	TGTGCCAGCAGCCAATGGAATAATTCACCCCTCCACTTT	CASSQWNNSPLHF
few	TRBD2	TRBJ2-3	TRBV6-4	TGTGCCAGCAGTGATGGCGGGGGGGCTTCAGATACGCAGTATTTT	CASSDGGGASDTQYF